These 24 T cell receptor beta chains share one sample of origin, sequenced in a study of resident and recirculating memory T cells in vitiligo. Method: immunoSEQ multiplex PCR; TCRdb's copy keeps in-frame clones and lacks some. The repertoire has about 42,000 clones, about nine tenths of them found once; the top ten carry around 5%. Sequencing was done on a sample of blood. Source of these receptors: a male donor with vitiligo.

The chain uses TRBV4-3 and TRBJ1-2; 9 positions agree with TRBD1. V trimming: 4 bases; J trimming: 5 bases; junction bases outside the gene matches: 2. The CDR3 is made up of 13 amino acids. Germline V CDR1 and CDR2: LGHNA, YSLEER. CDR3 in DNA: TGCGCCAGCAGCCGGGACAGGGAGTATGGCTACACCTTC. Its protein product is CASSRDREYGYTF.

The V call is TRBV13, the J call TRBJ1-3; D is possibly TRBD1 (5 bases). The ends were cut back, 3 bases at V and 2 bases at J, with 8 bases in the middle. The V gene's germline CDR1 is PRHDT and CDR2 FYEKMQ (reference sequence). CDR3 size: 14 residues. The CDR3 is CASSFSGTGNTIYF. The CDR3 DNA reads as TGTGCCAGCAGCTTTTCAGGGACTGGAAACACCATATATTTT.

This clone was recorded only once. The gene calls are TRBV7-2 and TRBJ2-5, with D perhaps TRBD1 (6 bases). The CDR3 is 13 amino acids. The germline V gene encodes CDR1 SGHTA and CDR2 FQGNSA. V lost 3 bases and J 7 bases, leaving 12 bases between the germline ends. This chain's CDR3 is CASSLGLGGTQYF. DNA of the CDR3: TGTGCCAGCAGCTTGGGGCTAGGGGGGACCCAGTACTTC.

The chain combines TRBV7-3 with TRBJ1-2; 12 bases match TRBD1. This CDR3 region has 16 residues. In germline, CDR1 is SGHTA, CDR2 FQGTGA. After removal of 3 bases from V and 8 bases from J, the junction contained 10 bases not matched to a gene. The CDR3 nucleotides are TGTGCCAGCAGCTTGAAGGGACAGGGGGCGGCCGGCGGCTACACCTTC. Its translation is CASSLKGQGAAGGYTF.

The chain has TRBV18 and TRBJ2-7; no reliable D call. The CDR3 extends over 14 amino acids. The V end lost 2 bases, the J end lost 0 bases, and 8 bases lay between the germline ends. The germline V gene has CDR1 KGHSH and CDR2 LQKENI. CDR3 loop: CASSPLSASYEQYF. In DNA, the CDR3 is TGTGCCAGCTCACCATTAAGCGCCTCCTACGAGCAGTACTTC. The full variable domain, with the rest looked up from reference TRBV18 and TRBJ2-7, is NAGVMQNPRHLVRRRGQEARLRCSPMKGHSHVYWYRQLPEEGLKFMVYLQKENIIDESGMPKERFSAEFPKEGPSILRIQQVVRGDSAAYFCASSPLSASYEQYFGPGTRLTVT.

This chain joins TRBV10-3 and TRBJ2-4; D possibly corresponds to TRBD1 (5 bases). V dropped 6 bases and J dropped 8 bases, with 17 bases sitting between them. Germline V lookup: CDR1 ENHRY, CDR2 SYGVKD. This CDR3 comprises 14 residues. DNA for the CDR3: TGTGCCATCAGCGTTCAGGGATCAAGGGACATTCAGTACTTC. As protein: CAISVQGSRDIQYF.

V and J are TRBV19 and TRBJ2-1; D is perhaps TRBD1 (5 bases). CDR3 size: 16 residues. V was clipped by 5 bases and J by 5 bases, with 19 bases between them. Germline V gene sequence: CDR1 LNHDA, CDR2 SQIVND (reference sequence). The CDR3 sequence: CASSVKGPQRDNEQFF. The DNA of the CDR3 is TGTGCCAGTAGTGTCAAGGGGCCGCAAAGAGACAATGAGCAGTTCTTC.

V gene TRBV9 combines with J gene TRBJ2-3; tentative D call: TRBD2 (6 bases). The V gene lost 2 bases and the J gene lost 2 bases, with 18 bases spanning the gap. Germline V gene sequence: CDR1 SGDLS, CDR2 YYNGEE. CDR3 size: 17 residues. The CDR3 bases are TGTGCCAGCAGCGTCCAGTCTAGCGCTCGGCTCACAGATACGCAGTATTTT. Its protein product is CASSVQSSARLTDTQYF.

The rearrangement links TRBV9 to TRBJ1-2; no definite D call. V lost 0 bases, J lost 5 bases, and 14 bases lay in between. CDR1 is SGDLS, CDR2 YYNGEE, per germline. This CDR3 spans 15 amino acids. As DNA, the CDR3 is TGTGCCAGCAGCGTAGGTTCAGGACTAATTTATGGCTACACCTTC. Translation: CASSVGSGLIYGYTF.

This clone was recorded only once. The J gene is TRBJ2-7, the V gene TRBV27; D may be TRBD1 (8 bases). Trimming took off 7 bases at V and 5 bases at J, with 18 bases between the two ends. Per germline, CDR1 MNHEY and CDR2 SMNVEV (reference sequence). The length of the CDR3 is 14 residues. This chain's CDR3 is CASTHTGGGDEQYF. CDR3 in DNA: TGTGCCAGCACCCATACAGGGGGAGGGGACGAGCAGTACTTC.

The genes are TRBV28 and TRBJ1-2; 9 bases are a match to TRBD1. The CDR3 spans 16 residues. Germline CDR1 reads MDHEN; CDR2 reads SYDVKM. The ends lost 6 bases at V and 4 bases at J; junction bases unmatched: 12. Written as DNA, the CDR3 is TGTGCCAGCAGGGGCAGGGGTGCGGGACAGGGCTATGGCTACACCTTC. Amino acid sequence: CASRGRGAGQGYGYTF.

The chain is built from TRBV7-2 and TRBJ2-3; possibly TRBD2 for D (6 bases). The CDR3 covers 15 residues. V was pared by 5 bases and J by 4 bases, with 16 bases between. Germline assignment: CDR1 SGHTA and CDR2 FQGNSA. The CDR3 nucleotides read TGTGCCAGCAGCACCTCTCGGGCGGGATCAGATACGCAGTATTTT. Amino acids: CASSTSRAGSDTQYF.

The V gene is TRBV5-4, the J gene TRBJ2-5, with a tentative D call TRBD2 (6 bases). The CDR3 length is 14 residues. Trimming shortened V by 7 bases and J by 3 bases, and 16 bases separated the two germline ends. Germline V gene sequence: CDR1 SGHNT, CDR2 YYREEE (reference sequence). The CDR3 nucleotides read TGTGCCAGCTCCGGGGGAGGACTTAAAGAGACCCAGTACTTC. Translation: CASSGGGLKETQYF.

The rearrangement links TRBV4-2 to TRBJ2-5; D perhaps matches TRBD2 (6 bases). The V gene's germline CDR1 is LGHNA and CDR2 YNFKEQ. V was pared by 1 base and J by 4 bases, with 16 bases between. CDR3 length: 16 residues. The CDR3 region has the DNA TGTGCCAGCAGCCAAGGATCGGGACTCGGGGGAGAGACCCAGTACTTC. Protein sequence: CASSQGSGLGGETQYF.

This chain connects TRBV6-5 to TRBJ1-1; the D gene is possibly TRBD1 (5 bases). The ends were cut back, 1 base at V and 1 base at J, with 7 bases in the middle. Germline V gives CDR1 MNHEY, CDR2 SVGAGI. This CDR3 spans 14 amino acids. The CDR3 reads CASSYLGQNTEAFF. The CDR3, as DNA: TGTGCCAGCAGTTACTTAGGACAGAACACTGAAGCTTTCTTT.

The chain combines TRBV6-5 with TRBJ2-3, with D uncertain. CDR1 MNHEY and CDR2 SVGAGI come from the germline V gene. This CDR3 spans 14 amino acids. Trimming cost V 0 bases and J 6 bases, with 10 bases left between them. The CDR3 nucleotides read TGTGCCAGCAGTTACTCGGTGGGCCGGGATACGCAGTATTTT. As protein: CASSYSVGRDTQYF.

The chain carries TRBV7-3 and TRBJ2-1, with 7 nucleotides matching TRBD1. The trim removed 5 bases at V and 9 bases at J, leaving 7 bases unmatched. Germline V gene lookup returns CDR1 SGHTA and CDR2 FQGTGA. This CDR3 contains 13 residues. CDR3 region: CASSGITGVEQFF. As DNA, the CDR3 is TGTGCCAGCAGCGGAATAACAGGGGTTGAGCAGTTCTTC. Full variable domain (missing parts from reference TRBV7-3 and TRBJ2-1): GAGVSQTPSNKVTEKGKYVELRCDPISGHTALYWYRQSLGQGPEFLIYFQGTGAADDSGLPNDRFFAVRPEGSVSTLKIQRTERGDSAVYLCASSGITGVEQFFGPGTRLTVL.

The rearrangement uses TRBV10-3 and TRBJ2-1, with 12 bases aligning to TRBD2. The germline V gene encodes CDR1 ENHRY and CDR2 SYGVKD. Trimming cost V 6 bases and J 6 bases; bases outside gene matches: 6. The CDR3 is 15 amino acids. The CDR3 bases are TGTGCCATCAGGGAACTAGCGGGGGGCACCAATGAGCAGTTCTTC. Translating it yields CAIRELAGGTNEQFF.

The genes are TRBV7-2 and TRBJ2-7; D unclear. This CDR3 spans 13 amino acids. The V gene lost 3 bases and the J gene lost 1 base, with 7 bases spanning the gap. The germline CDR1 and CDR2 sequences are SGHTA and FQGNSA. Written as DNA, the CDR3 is TGTGCCAGCAGCTTTAGCAGATCCTACGAGCAGTACTTC. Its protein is CASSFSRSYEQYF.

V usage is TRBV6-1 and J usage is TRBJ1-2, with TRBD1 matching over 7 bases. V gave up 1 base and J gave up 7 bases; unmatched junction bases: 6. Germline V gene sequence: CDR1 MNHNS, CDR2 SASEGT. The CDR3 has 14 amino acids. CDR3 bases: TGTGCCAGCAGTGAAGGGACAGGCGGTGCTGGCTACACCTTC. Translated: CASSEGTGGAGYTF.

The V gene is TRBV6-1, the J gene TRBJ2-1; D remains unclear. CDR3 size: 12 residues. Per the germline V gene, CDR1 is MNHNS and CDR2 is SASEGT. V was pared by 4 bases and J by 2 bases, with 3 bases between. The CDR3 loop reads CASSVTYNEQFF. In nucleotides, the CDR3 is TGTGCCAGCAGTGTCACCTACAATGAGCAGTTCTTC.

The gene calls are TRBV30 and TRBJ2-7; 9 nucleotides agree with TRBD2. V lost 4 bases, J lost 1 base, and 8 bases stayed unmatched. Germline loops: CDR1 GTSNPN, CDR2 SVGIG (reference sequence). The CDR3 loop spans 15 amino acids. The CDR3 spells CAWNSGRTESYEQYF. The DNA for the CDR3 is TGTGCCTGGAACAGCGGGAGGACGGAGTCCTACGAGCAGTACTTC.

CDR3 DNA: TGTGCCAGCAATGAGGGAGGGGATACGCAGTATTTT. Amino acid sequence: CASNEGGDTQYF. The rearrangement links TRBV9 to TRBJ2-3, with 7 bases matching TRBD2. The CDR3 totals 12 residues. Germline V CDR1 and CDR2: SGDLS, YYNGEE. Trimming cost V 6 bases and J 6 bases; bases outside gene matches: 4.

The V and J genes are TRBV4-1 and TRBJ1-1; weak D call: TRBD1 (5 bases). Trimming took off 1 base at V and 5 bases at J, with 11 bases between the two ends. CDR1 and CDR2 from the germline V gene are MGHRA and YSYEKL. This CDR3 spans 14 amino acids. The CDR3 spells CASSQVQGGTEAFF. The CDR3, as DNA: TGCGCCAGCAGCCAAGTTCAGGGAGGGACTGAAGCTTTCTTT.